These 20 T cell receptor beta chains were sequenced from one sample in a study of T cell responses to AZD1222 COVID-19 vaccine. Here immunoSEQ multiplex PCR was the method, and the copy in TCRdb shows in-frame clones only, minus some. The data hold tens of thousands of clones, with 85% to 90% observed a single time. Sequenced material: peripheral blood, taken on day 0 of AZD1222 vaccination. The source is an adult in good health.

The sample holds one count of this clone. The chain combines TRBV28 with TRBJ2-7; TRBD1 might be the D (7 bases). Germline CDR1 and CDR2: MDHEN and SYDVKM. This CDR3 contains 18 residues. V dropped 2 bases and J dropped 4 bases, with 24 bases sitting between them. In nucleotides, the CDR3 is TGTGCCAGCAGTTTAGGTTATCACGAATTCAGGGGGAGGTACGAGCAGTACTTC. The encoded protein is CASSLGYHEFRGRYEQYF.

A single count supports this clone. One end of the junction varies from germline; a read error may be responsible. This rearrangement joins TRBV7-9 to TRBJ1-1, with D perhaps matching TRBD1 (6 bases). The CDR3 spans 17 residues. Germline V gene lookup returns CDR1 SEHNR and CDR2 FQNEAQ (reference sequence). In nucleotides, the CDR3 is TGTGCAAGCAGAGGGACAATAAATCCGGGACATAACACTGAAGCTTTCTTT. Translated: CASRGTINPGHNTEAFF.

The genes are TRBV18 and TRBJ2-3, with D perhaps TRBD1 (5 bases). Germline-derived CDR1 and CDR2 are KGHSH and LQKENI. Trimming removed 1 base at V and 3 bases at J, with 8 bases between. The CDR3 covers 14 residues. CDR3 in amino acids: CASSPLDRTDTQYF. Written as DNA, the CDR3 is TGTGCCAGCTCACCACTTGACAGAACAGATACGCAGTATTTT. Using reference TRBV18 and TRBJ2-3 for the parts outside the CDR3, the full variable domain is NAGVMQNPRHLVRRRGQEARLRCSPMKGHSHVYWYRQLPEEGLKFMVYLQKENIIDESGMPKERFSAEFPKEGPSILRIQQVVRGDSAAYFCASSPLDRTDTQYFGPGTRLTVL.

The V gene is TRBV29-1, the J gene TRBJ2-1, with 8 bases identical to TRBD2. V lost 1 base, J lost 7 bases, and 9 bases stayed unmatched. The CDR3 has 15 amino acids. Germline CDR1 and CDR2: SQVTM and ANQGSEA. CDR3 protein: CSVEGLWREENEQFF. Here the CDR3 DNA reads TGCAGCGTTGAAGGACTATGGCGGGAGGAGAATGAGCAGTTCTTC.

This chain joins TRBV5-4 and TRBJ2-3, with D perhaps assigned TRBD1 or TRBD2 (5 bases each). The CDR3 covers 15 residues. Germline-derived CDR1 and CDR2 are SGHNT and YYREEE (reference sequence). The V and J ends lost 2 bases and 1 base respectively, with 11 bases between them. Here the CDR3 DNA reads TGTGCCAGCAGCTTTCGAGGGGATGGCACAGATACGCAGTATTTT. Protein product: CASSFRGDGTDTQYF.

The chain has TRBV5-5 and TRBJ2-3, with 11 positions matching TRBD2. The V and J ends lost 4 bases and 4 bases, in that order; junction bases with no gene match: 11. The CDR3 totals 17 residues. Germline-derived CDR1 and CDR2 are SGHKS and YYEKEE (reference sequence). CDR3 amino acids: CASSKPSASGRSDTQYF. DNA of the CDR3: TGTGCCAGCAGCAAGCCTTCGGCTAGCGGGAGGTCAGATACGCAGTATTTT.

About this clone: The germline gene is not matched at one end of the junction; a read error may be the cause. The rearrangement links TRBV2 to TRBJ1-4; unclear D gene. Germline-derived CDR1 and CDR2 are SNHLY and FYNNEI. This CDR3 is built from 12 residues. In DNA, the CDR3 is TGTGCCAGCAGTGAAGCGCTGACCGGGGTGGTTTTT. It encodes CASSEALTGVVF.

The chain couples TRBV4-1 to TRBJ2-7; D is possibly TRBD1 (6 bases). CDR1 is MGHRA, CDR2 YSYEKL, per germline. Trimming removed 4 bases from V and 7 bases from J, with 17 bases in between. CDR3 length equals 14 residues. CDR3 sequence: CASSRAPDQGEQYF. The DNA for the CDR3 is TGCGCCAGCAGCCGAGCCCCGGACCAGGGGGAGCAGTACTTC.

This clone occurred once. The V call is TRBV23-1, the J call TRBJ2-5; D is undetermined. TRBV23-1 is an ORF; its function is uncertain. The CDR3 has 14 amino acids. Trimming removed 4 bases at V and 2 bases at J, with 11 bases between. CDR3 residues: CASSPGTAQETQYF. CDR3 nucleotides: TGCGCCAGCAGTCCAGGTACAGCGCAAGAGACCCAGTACTTC.

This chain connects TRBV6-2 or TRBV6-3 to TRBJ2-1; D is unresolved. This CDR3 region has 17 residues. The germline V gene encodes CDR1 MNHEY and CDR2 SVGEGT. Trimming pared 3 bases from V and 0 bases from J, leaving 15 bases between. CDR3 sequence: CASSYETRRYSYNEQFF. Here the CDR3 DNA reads TGTGCCAGCAGTTATGAAACGAGGCGGTACTCCTACAATGAGCAGTTCTTC.

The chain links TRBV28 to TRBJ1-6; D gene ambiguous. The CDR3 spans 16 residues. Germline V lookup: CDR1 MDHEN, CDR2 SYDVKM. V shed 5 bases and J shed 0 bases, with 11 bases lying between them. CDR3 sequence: CASSLDASSYNSPLHF. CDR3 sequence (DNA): TGTGCCAGCAGTCTAGACGCAAGCTCCTATAATTCACCCCTCCACTTT.

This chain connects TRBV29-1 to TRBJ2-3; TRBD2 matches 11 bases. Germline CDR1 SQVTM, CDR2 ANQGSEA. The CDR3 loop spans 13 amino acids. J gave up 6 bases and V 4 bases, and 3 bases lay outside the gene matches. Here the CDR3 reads CSVATSGTDTQYF. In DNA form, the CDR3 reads TGCAGCGTTGCGACTAGCGGGACTGATACGCAGTATTTT.

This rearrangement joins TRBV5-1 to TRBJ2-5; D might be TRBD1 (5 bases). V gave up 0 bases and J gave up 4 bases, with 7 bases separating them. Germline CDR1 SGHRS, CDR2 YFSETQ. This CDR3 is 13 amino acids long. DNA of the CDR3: TGCGCCAGCAGCTTGGAGGGGCGAGAGACCCAGTACTTC. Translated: CASSLEGRETQYF.

The CDR3 sequence: CASSEESDTEAFF. The CDR3 nucleotides read TGCGCCAGCAGTGAGGAGTCGGACACTGAAGCTTTCTTT. The J gene is TRBJ1-1, the V gene TRBV10-1; D unresolved. CDR1 is WNHNN and CDR2 is SYGVQD in the germline V gene (reference sequence). The CDR3 contains 13 residues. The ends were cut back, 2 bases at V and 3 bases at J, with 7 bases in the middle.

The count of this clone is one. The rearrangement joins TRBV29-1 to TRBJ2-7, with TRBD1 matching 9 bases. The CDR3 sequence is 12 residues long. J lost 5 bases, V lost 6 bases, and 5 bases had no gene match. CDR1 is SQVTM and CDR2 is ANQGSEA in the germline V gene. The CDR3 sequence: CSVGTGFHEQYF. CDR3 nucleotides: TGCAGCGTCGGGACAGGGTTCCACGAGCAGTACTTC.

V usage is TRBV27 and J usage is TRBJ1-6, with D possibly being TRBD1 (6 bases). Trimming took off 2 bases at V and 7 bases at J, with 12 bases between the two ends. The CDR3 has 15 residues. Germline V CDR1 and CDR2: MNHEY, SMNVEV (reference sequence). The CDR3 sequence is CASSLAPGTNSPLHF. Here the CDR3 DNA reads TGTGCCAGCAGTTTAGCTCCCGGGACAAATTCACCCCTCCACTTT.

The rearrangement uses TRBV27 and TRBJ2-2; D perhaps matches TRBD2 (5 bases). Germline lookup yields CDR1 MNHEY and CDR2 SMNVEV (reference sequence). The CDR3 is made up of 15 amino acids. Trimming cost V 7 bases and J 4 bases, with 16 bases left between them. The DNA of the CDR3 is TGTGCCAGCACCTGGAGGAGGTCGGGCACCGGGGAGCTGTTTTTT. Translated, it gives CASTWRRSGTGELFF.

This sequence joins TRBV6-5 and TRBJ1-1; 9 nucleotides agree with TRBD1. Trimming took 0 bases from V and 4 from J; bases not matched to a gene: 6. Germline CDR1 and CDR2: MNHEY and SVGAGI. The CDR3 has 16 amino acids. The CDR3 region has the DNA TGTGCCAGCAGTTACTCCCCCCGGACAGGGGCCACTGAAGCTTTCTTT. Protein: CASSYSPRTGATEAFF.

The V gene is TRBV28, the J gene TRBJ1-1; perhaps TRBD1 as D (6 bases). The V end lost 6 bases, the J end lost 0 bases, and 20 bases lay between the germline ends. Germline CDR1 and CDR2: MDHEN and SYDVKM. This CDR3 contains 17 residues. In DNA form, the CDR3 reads TGTGCCAGCAGCTCCCCTAGACAGGCCTCCATGAACACTGAAGCTTTCTTT. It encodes CASSSPRQASMNTEAFF.

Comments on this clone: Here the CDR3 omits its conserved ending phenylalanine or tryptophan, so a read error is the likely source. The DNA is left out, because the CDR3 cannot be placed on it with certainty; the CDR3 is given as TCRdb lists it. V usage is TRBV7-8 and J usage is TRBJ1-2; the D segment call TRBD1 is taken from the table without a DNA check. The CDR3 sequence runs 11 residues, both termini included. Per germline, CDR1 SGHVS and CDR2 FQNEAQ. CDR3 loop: CASSQYRWGAD.